The rows below give T cell receptor beta chains drawn from one sample of a study of long-term antiretroviral therapy in people with HIV. The method was immunoSEQ multiplex PCR; TCRdb's version includes in-frame clones alone and lacks a portion of them. The sample includes 28,000 or so clones, around 87% of them seen just once. Source: unsorted PBMCs, taken 0.5 years after starting antiretroviral therapy. The origin of the receptors is a woman aged 18-29 years with HIV. Both conserved end residues are part of each CDR3. Each record gives: V gene, J gene, CDR3 protein.

TRBV29-1	TRBJ2-3	CSVSGQRTDTQYF
TRBV5-1	TRBJ2-7	CASSPGGRENYEQYF
TRBV7-8	TRBJ2-7	CASRSGDSYEQYF
TRBV4-3	TRBJ2-3	CASSQDLTDGLLDDTQYF
TRBV27	TRBJ2-2	CASSPTSFTGELFF
TRBV6-5	TRBJ2-2	CASSRTSGNRGELFF
TRBV6-1	TRBJ2-2	CASSEFSGGFFTGELFF
TRBV18	TRBJ1-2	CASSPPGGSYYGYTF
TRBV28	TRBJ2-3	CASSFPLTDTQYF
TRBV28	TRBJ2-3	CASSTSWAFTSPPRDTQYF
TRBV6-5	TRBJ2-3	CASREAGGTDTQYF
TRBV6-6	TRBJ2-1	CASSKGRGNEQFF
TRBV28	TRBJ1-4	CASSLGAHGGRSNEKLFF
TRBV5-1	TRBJ2-3	CASSLSTSGASTDTQYF
TRBV6-5	TRBJ2-7	CASSYDSGSNPYEQYF
TRBV28	TRBJ2-7	CASSFRGQDEQYF
TRBV19	TRBJ1-1	CASSFRGTEAFF
TRBV7-3	TRBJ2-1	CASSLGIGVDEQFF
TRBV5-1	TRBJ2-1	CASSSSGSLGGEQFF
TRBV9	TRBJ2-3	CASSVSGYQGTDTQYF
TRBV7-8	TRBJ2-2	CASRDTKNTGELFF
TRBV6-6	TRBJ2-7	CASSSYREGSYEQYF
TRBV18	TRBJ2-5	CASSPGHQETQYF
TRBV27	TRBJ1-2	CASSLSPDRENYGYTF
TRBV5-1	TRBJ2-4	CASSLGWGNIQYF
TRBV6-5	TRBJ2-7	CASRRPGGYEQYF
TRBV5-1	TRBJ2-3	CASIDSSGMSTDTQYF
TRBV27	TRBJ2-5	CASSLARGETQYF
TRBV18	TRBJ2-7	CASSLTLATYEQYF
TRBV2	TRBJ1-4	CATSTGSPREKLFF
TRBV7-8	TRBJ2-3	CASSLGRGQRTDTQYF
TRBV21-1	TRBJ2-2	CASSSQGPTNTGELFF
TRBV6-6	TRBJ1-1	CASRGKALVDTEAFF
TRBV7-8	TRBJ2-1	CASSLSGSSYNEQFF
TRBV7-9	TRBJ1-2	CASSSTTGPNYGYTF
TRBV11-1	TRBJ2-5	CASSRVQETQYF
TRBV9	TRBJ2-2	CASSQTGSSGELFF
TRBV4-2	TRBJ2-5	CASSYSGFAETQYF
TRBV5-6	TRBJ2-6	CASSPPGGSGANVLTF
TRBV19	TRBJ2-7	CASSMGLGSGYEQYF
TRBV9	TRBJ2-2	CASSALIAPPPGGELFF
TRBV28	TRBJ2-7	CASSQQGQGSSYEQYF
TRBV7-9	TRBJ1-1	CASSSQTGLSEAFF
TRBV14	TRBJ1-2	CASSQERRVGYTF
TRBV6-5	TRBJ2-5	CASSSTKETQYF
TRBV23-1	TRBJ1-2	CASSQSPWDLFYGYTF
TRBV7-8	TRBJ2-2	CASSRSGTANTGELFF
TRBV28	TRBJ1-5	CASSSPGEGARQPQHF
TRBV9	TRBJ1-5	CASSPNPAGEPQHF